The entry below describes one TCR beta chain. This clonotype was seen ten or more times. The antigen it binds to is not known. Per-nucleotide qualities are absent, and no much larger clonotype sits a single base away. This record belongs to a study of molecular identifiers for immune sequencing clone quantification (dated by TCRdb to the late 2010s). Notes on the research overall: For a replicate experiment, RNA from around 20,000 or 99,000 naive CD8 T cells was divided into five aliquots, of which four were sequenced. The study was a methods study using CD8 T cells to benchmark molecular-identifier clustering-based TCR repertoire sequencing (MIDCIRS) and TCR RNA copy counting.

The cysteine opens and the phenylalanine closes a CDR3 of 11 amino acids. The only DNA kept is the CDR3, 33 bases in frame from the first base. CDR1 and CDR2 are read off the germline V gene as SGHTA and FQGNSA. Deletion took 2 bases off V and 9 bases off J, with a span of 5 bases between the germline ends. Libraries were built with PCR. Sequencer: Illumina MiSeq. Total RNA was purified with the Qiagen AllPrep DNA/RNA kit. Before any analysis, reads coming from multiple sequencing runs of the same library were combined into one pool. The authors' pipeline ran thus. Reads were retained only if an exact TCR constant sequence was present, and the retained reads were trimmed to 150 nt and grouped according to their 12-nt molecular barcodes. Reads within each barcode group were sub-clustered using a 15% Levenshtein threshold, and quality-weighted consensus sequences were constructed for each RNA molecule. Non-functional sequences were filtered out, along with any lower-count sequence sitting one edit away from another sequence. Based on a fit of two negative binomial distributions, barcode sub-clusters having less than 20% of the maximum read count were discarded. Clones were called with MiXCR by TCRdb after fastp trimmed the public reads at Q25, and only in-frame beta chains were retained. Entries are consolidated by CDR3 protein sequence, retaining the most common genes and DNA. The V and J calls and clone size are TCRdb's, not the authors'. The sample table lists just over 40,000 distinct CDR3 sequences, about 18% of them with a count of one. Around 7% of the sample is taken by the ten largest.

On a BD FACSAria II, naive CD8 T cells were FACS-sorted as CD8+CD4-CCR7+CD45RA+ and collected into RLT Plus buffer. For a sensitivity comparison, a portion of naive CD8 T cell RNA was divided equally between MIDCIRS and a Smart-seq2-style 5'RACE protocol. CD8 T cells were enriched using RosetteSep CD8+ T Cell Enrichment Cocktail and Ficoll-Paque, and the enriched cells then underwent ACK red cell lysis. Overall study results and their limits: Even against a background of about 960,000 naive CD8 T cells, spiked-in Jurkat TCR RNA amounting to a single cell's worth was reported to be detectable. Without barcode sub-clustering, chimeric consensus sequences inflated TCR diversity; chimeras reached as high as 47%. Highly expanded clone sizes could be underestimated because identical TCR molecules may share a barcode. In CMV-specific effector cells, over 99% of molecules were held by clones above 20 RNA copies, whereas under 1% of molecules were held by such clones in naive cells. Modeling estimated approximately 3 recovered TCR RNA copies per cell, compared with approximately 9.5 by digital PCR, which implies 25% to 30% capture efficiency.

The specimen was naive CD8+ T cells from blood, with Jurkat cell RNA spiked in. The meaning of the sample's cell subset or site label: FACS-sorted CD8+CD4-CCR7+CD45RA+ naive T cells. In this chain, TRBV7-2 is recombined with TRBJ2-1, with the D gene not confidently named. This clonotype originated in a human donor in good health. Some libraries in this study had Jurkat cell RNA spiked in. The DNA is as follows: TGTGCCAGCAGCTTATTGTTTGAGCAGTTCTTC. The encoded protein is CASSLLFEQFF.